This T cell receptor (beta chain) appears in the sequencing data of a study of cytomegalovirus exposure and HLA in healthy donors. Primers included in the PCR were 60 Vbeta and 13 Jbeta primers. This table comes from immunoSEQ multiplex PCR, and its TCRdb copy is limited to in-frame clones, with some not included. The repertoire has about 180,000 clones, less than 85% of them found once; the top ten carry around 5.7%. This clone appeared a single time. In the same sample, other DNA sequences code for this CDR3. V lost 10 bases to trimming and J lost 5 bases; unmatched junction nucleotides: 5. The CDR3 length is 13 residues. CDR1 and CDR2 from the germline V gene are MNHEY and SVGAGI.

The chain joins TRBV6-5 to TRBJ2-5; TRBD2 matches 12 bases. The receptor comes from a man aged 35 to 55 in good health and CMV-seronegative. Specimen: PBMCs. The CDR3 protein is CATGTSGQETQYF. DNA of the CDR3: TGTGCCACCGGGACTAGCGGGCAGGAGACCCAGTACTTC.